Included here is one T cell receptor beta chain sequence, with context. Amplification of TCR beta CDR3 regions was performed using RNA transcripts as template. The study used the HTBI primer set for a first-round RT-PCR of the TCR CDR3. A single record per CDR3 protein comes from TCRdb applying MiXCR to the multiplex PCR reads. The data contain around 760,000 distinct CDR3 sequences, 30% to 40% of them singletons. This sample is part of a study of T cells in Graves' hyperthyroidism and ophthalmopathy. Trimming took 5 bases from V and 2 from J; bases not matched to a gene: 11. The CDR3 loop spans 16 amino acids. Germline CDR1 and CDR2: SEHNR and FQNEAQ (reference sequence).

The sample was blood. J is TRBJ2-5 and V is TRBV7-9, with TRBD1 matching over 7 bases. The clonotype was recovered from a woman aged 40-49 years with Graves' hyperthyroidism. CDR3 in DNA: TGTGCCAGCAGCACAGGACAGGATTACGGACAAGAGACCCAGTACTTC. Amino acid sequence: CASSTGQDYGQETQYF.